What follows are 2 T cell receptor beta chains derived from one specimen sequenced in a study of cytomegalovirus exposure and HLA in healthy donors. Sequencing was performed with immunoSEQ multiplex PCR; in TCRdb, only in-frame clones are kept and a portion is missing. In the table there are over 200,000 clones, around 86% of which are singletons. Sequenced material: PBMCs. Receptor source: a woman younger than 35 in good health and CMV-seropositive.

This clone has a handful of counts. The gene calls are TRBV4-2 and TRBJ2-1; the match to TRBD1 covers 11 bases. Germline V gene lookup returns CDR1 LGHNA and CDR2 YNFKEQ. The J segment lost 2 bases and the V segment lost 4 bases, leaving 7 bases of the junction unmatched. The CDR3 sequence is 17 residues long. CDR3 DNA sequence: TGTGCCAGCAGCCTCCACCCGGGACAGGGGGCCTACAATGAGCAGTTCTTC. Amino acid sequence: CASSLHPGQGAYNEQFF.

This chain uses TRBV27 with TRBJ2-1, with 12 bases fitting TRBD2. Germline V gene lookup returns CDR1 MNHEY and CDR2 SMNVEV (reference sequence). V lost 3 bases, J lost 4 bases, and 4 bases stayed unmatched. The CDR3 totals 16 residues. The CDR3: CASSFPSGRGYNEQFF. The CDR3 DNA reads as TGTGCCAGCAGTTTCCCTAGCGGGAGGGGGTACAATGAGCAGTTCTTC.